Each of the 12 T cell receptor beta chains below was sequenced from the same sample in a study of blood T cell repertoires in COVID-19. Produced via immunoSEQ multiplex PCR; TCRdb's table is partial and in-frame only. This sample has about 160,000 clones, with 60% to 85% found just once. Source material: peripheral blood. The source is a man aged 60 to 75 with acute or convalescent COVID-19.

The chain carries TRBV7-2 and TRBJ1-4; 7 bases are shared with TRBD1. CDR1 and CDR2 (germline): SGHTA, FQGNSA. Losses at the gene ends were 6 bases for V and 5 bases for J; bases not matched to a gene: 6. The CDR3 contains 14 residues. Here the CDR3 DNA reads TGTGCCAGCAGAAGGGGGCAGGGAAATGAAAAACTGTTTTTT. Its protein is CASRRGQGNEKLFF.

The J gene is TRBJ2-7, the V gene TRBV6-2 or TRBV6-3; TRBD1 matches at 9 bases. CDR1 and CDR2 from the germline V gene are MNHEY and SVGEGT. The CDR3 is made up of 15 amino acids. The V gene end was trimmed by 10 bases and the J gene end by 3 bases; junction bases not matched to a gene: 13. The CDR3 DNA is TGTGCCACCAGCCCCTTTCCGGGACAGGGCTACGAGCAGTACTTC. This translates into CATSPFPGQGYEQYF.

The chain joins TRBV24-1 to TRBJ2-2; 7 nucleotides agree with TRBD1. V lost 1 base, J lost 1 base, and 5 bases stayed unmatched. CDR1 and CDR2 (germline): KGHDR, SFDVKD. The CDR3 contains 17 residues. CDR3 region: CATSDLGAGGNTGELFF. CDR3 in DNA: TGTGCCACCAGTGATTTAGGCGCAGGGGGGAACACCGGGGAGCTGTTTTTT.

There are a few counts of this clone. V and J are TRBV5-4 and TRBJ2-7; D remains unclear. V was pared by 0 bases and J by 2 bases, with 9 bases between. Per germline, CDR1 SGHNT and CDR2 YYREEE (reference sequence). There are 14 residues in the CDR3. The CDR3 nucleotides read TGTGCCAGCAGCTTGGCCGCGGCCCCCTACGAGCAGTACTTC. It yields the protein CASSLAAAPYEQYF.

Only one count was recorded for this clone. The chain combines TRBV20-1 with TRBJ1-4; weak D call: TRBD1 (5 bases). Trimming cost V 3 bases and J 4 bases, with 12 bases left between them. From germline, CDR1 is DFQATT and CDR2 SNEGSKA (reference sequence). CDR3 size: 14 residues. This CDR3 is CSASWGGRNEKLFF. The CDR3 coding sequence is TGCAGTGCTAGTTGGGGCGGACGTAATGAAAAACTGTTTTTT.

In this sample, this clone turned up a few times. This CDR3 is CASSAGGTGNTIYF. The CDR3 bases are TGTGCCAGCAGCGCAGGGGGTACTGGAAACACCATATATTTT. V is TRBV9 and J is TRBJ1-3; 7 nucleotides agree with TRBD1. Trimming took 3 bases from V and 2 from J; bases not matched to a gene: 2. Germline lookup yields CDR1 SGDLS and CDR2 YYNGEE. The CDR3 runs 14 residues. The full variable domain, in which reference TRBV9 and TRBJ1-3 provide the parts outside the CDR3, is DSGVTQTPKHLITATGQRVTLRCSPRSGDLSVYWYQQSLDQGLQFLIQYYNGEERAKGNILERFSAQQFPDLHSELNLSSLELGDSALYFCASSAGGTGNTIYFGEGSWLTVV.

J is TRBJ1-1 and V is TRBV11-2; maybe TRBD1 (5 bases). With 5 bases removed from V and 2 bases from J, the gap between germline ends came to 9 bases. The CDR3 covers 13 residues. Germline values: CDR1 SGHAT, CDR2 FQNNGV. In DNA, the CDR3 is TGTGCCAGCAGCCCTGGACATAACACTGAAGCTTTCTTT. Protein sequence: CASSPGHNTEAFF.

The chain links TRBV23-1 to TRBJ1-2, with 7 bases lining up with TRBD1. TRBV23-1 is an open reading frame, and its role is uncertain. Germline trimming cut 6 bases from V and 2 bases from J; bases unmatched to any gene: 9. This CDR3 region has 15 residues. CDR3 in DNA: TGCGCCAGCAGGCTCGACAGGGATGGAAACTATGGCTACACCTTC. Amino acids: CASRLDRDGNYGYTF.

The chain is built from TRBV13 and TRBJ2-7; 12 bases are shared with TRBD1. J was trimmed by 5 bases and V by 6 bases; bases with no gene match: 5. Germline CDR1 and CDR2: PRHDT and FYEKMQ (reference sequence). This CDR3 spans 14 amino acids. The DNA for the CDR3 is TGTGCCAGCAGTCCCGGGACAGGGGGCCACGAGCAGTACTTC. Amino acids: CASSPGTGGHEQYF.

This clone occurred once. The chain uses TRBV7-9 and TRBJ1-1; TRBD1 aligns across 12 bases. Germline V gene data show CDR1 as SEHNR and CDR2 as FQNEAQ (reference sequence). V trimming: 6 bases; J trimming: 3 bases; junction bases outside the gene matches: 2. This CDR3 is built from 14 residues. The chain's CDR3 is CASRGTGGYTEAFF. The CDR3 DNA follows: TGTGCCAGCAGGGGGACAGGGGGCTACACTGAAGCTTTCTTT.

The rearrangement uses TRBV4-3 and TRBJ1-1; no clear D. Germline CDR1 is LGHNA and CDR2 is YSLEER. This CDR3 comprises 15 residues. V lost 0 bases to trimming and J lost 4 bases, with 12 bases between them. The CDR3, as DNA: TGCGCCAGCAGCCAAGAAACCGGGTCGGGCACTGAAGCTTTCTTT. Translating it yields CASSQETGSGTEAFF.

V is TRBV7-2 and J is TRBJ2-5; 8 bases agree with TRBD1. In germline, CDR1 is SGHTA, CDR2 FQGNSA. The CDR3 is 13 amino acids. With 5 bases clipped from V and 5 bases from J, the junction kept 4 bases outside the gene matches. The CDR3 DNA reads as TGTGCCAGCAGCCGACAGGGGAGGGAGACCCAGTACTTC. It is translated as CASSRQGRETQYF.